The clone carrying this T cell receptor (beta chain) was seen only once. Additional DNA sequences in this sample encode the identical CDR3. These data originate in a study of cytomegalovirus exposure and HLA in healthy donors. These donors counted as nominally healthy when sampled, but unrecorded immune exposures were likely. Germline loops: CDR1 ENHRY, CDR2 SYGVKD. The V segment lost 0 bases and the J segment 9 bases; nucleotides outside the gene matches: 11. The CDR3 is made up of 17 amino acids. Primers: 60 Vbeta forward and 13 Jbeta reverse. Libraries were prepared by immunoSEQ multiplex PCR; TCRdb keeps only in-frame clonotypes and omits some of them. The sample shows over 150,000 clones, 82% of them seen only once.

The chain links TRBV10-3 to TRBJ2-4, with 10 positions matching TRBD1. The sequenced sample was PBMCs. The clonotype comes from a woman aged 45-65 years in good health and CMV-seropositive. The DNA of the CDR3 is TGTGCCATCAGTGAGTCGGGACCGGGACAGGGGCACGGCATTCAGTACTTC. It is translated as CAISESGPGQGHGIQYF.